Below are 31 T cell receptor beta chains sequenced from a single sample in a study of blood T cell repertoires in COVID-19. Using immunoSEQ multiplex PCR, the repertoire was profiled, and TCRdb retains in-frame clones only, with some absent. The table has about 190,000 clones, about 85% seen once. Source material: peripheral blood. All receptors derive from a woman older than 75 with acute or convalescent COVID-19.

Only one count was recorded for this clone. V is TRBV7-2 and J is TRBJ1-2; D gene ambiguous. CDR1 and CDR2 from the germline V gene are SGHTA and FQGNSA. Deletions cut 1 base from V and 4 bases from J, with 7 bases between. This CDR3 is 13 amino acids long. CDR3: CASSLVQSYGYTF. CDR3 bases: TGTGCCAGCAGCTTAGTACAATCCTATGGCTACACCTTC.

The V call is TRBV18, the J call TRBJ1-2; D uncertain. The CDR3 spans 14 residues. V lost 0 bases and J lost 12, with 17 bases in between. Germline V gene sequence: CDR1 KGHSH, CDR2 LQKENI. The CDR3: CASSPPLVSPLDTF. The CDR3 DNA is TGTGCCAGCTCACCACCCCTCGTTAGCCCGCTAGACACCTTC. The whole variable domain, remainder taken from reference TRBV18 and TRBJ1-2, is NAGVMQNPRHLVRRRGQEARLRCSPMKGHSHVYWYRQLPEEGLKFMVYLQKENIIDESGMPKERFSAEFPKEGPSILRIQQVVRGDSAAYFCASSPPLVSPLDTFGSGTRLTVV.

The V call is TRBV6-7, the J call TRBJ2-4, with D tentatively TRBD2 (6 bases). TRBV6-7 is an ORF; its function is uncertain. CDR3 length equals 19 residues. V dropped 6 bases and J dropped 0 bases, with 24 bases sitting between them. The CDR3 loop reads CASRTYAWRGPLAKNIQYF. The DNA of the CDR3 is TGTGCCAGCAGAACCTACGCTTGGAGGGGACCATTAGCCAAAAACATTCAGTACTTC.

This sequence joins TRBV5-5 and TRBJ2-2; D ambiguous. CDR3 length: 14 residues. V lost 4 bases and J 4 bases, leaving 11 bases between the germline ends. Germline V CDR1 and CDR2: SGHKS, YYEKEE (reference sequence). The CDR3 DNA reads as TGTGCCAGCAGCCTGGGCCGGTTCACCGGGGAGCTGTTTTTT. Translation gives CASSLGRFTGELFF.

The chain joins TRBV18 to TRBJ2-7; 9 bases map to TRBD2. V shed 2 bases and J 6 bases; nucleotides not matched to a gene: 8. The CDR3 is made up of 15 amino acids. Per germline, CDR1 KGHSH and CDR2 LQKENI. The chain's CDR3 is CASSPAGGPFSEQYF. In DNA, the CDR3 is TGTGCCAGCTCACCAGCGGGAGGGCCTTTCAGCGAGCAGTACTTC.

V is TRBV3-1 (or the pseudogene TRBV3-2) and J is TRBJ2-7; TRBD2 agrees at 10 bases. The CDR3 sequence is 17 residues long. CDR1 is LGHDT and CDR2 is YNNKEL in the germline V gene (reference sequence). V trimming: 2 bases; J trimming: 3 bases; junction bases outside the gene matches: 10. CDR3 region: CASSQMAGTSAFYEQYF. CDR3 in DNA: TGTGCCAGCAGCCAAATGGCCGGGACTAGCGCCTTCTACGAGCAGTACTTC.

The chain carries TRBV7-2 and TRBJ2-7, with 15 bases fitting TRBD2. After removal of 5 bases from V and 9 bases from J, the junction contained 5 bases not matched to a gene. The CDR3 covers 14 residues. Per germline, CDR1 SGHTA and CDR2 FQGNSA. CDR3 sequence (DNA): TGTGCCAGCAGCGGACTAGCGGGAGGGAGGGGGCAGTACTTC. Protein product: CASSGLAGGRGQYF.

The rearrangement links TRBV21-1 to TRBJ2-7; the table calls TRBD1, which could not be checked here. TRBV21-1 is described as a pseudogene. This CDR3 has 12 amino acids. The CDR3: CASSKGAYEQYF. CDR3 nucleotides: TGTGCCAGCAGCAAAGGGGCTTACGAGCAGTACTTC.

This rearrangement joins TRBV15 to TRBJ1-2; weak D call: TRBD1 (6 bases). CDR1 LNHNV and CDR2 YYDKDF come from the germline V gene (reference sequence). Trimming shortened V by 1 base and J by 4 bases, and 7 bases separated the two germline ends. This CDR3 has 13 amino acids. This CDR3 is CATSRGQAYGYTF. CDR3 sequence (DNA): TGTGCCACCAGCAGAGGACAGGCCTATGGCTACACCTTC.

The genes are TRBV7-3 and TRBJ2-1; D ambiguous. The germline V gene encodes CDR1 SGHTA and CDR2 FQGTGA. The CDR3 length is 16 residues. The V end lost 0 bases, the J end lost 4 bases, and 13 bases lay between the germline ends. In DNA form, the CDR3 reads TGTGCCAGCAGCTTAACTAGCAACGTTGCTTACAATGAGCAGTTCTTC. Residues: CASSLTSNVAYNEQFF. The complete variable domain, with remaining parts taken from reference TRBV7-3 and TRBJ2-1, reads GAGVSQTPSNKVTEKGKYVELRCDPISGHTALYWYRQSLGQGPEFLIYFQGTGAADDSGLPNDRFFAVRPEGSVSTLKIQRTERGDSAVYLCASSLTSNVAYNEQFFGPGTRLTVL.

This clone was seen only a few times. The CDR3 DNA is TGTGCCAGTAGTATATTCCTGACTTACAACCTCTCCTACGAGCAGTACTTC. It yields the protein CASSIFLTYNLSYEQYF. The V and J genes are TRBV19 and TRBJ2-7; D remains ambiguous. The CDR3 is 17 residues long. The V end was cut by 2 bases, the J end by 0 bases, with 17 bases between. Germline-derived CDR1 and CDR2 are LNHDA and SQIVND (reference sequence).

This chain connects TRBV28 to TRBJ1-1, with TRBD1 as a possible D gene (5 bases). Trimming stripped 7 bases from V and 0 bases from J, with 15 bases between. Germline V gene data show CDR1 as MDHEN and CDR2 as SYDVKM. The CDR3 loop spans 15 amino acids. The CDR3 nucleotides read TGTGCCAGCACCTTGGGGGGGGGTATGAACACTGAAGCTTTCTTT. Translation: CASTLGGGMNTEAFF.

The rearrangement links TRBV5-1 to TRBJ1-2; 8 bases map to TRBD1. Trimming removed 4 bases from V and 7 bases from J; junction bases left unmatched: 12. The germline V gene has CDR1 SGHRS and CDR2 YFSETQ. The CDR3 has 15 residues. CDR3 region: CASSPDIDRGVGYTF. CDR3 nucleotides: TGCGCCAGCAGCCCAGACATAGACAGGGGAGTTGGCTACACCTTC.

This clone came up a few times. The CDR3 DNA is TGTGCCAGTAGTATTTCAGGGGGCCGGATGGGATCTGGGGCCAACGTCCTGACTTTC. It translates to CASSISGGRMGSGANVLTF. The chain employs TRBV19 and TRBJ2-6; 8 nucleotides align to TRBD1. The CDR3 length is 19 residues. J gave up 1 base and V 3 bases, and 11 bases lay outside the gene matches. Per germline, CDR1 LNHDA and CDR2 SQIVND (reference sequence).

The chain is built from TRBV7-2 and TRBJ2-3, with TRBD1 identical over 8 bases. The trim removed 1 base at V and 6 bases at J, leaving 9 bases unmatched. CDR1 and CDR2 from the germline V gene are SGHTA and FQGNSA. This CDR3 has 16 residues. This CDR3 is CASSLGTGPREDTQYF. The CDR3, as DNA: TGTGCCAGCAGCTTAGGGACAGGGCCGAGGGAGGATACGCAGTATTTT.

V usage is TRBV21-1 and J usage is TRBJ1-5; TRBD1, the D gene given by the table, was not confirmed from the DNA. TRBV21-1 counts as a pseudogene. This CDR3 contains 17 residues. CDR3: CASSKRHLGQDNQPQHF. The CDR3 nucleotides are TGTGCCAGCAGCAAGAGACACCTGGGACAGGACAATCAGCCCCAGCATTTT.

The genes are TRBV5-4 and TRBJ1-1; D ambiguous. The CDR3 covers 13 residues. Germline V gives CDR1 SGHNT, CDR2 YYREEE (reference sequence). V shed 9 bases and J shed 0 bases, with 12 bases lying between them. CDR3 bases: TGTGCCACCTCAGTAAATTTGAACACTGAAGCTTTCTTT. It encodes CATSVNLNTEAFF. Variable domain in full (rest from reference TRBV5-4 and TRBJ1-1): ETGVTQSPTHLIKTRGQQVTLRCSSQSGHNTVSWYQQALGQGPQFIFQYYREEENGRGNFPPRFSGLQFPNYSSELNVNALELDDSALYLCATSVNLNTEAFFGQGTRLTVV.

The rearrangement uses TRBV19 and TRBJ2-7; 8 nucleotides match TRBD1. This CDR3 is built from 13 residues. V lost 9 bases to trimming and J lost 3 bases; unmatched junction nucleotides: 7. CDR1 is LNHDA and CDR2 is SQIVND in the germline V gene (reference sequence). For the CDR3, the DNA is TGTGCCAGCCAAGCTACAGGGGGCTACGAGCAGTACTTC. It translates to CASQATGGYEQYF.

The gene calls are TRBV7-2 and TRBJ1-1, with a weak D call TRBD1 (6 bases). The CDR3 totals 15 residues. Trimming took off 6 bases at V and 1 base at J, with 15 bases between the two ends. In germline, CDR1 is SGHTA, CDR2 FQGNSA. CDR3 sequence (DNA): TGTGCCAGCAGGCCACAGGGTCTGGGGAACACTGAAGCTTTCTTT. This gives the protein CASRPQGLGNTEAFF. Using reference TRBV7-2 and TRBJ1-1 for the parts outside the CDR3, the full variable domain is GAGVSQSPSNKVTEKGKDVELRCDPISGHTALYWYRQSLGQGLEFLIYFQGNSAPDKSGLPSDRFSAERTGGSVSTLTIQRTQQEDSAVYLCASRPQGLGNTEAFFGQGTRLTVV.

This sequence joins TRBV6-5 and TRBJ2-2, with TRBD1 matching 7 bases. V trimming: 6 bases; J trimming: 6 bases; junction bases outside the gene matches: 7. The CDR3 runs to 14 residues. CDR1 and CDR2 from the germline V gene are MNHEY and SVGAGI. Written as DNA, the CDR3 is TGTGCCAGCAGCCCGACAGGGTGGGCCGGGGAGCTGTTTTTT. This codes for CASSPTGWAGELFF.

This clone was detected only a few times. V gene TRBV6-5 combines with J gene TRBJ1-1; D is uncertain. CDR1 and CDR2 from the germline V gene are MNHEY and SVGAGI. This CDR3 has 15 residues. The V gene lost 7 bases and the J gene lost 1 base, with 16 bases spanning the gap. CDR3 in amino acids: CASTSGASPNTEAFF. Written as DNA, the CDR3 is TGTGCCAGCACCTCAGGTGCCAGCCCGAACACTGAAGCTTTCTTT.

The rearrangement joins TRBV15 to TRBJ1-3; a weak D match, TRBD1 (6 bases). CDR1 and CDR2 (germline): LNHNV, YYDKDF (reference sequence). V dropped 1 base and J dropped 0 bases, with 7 bases sitting between them. The CDR3 spans 15 residues. The CDR3 DNA reads as TGTGCCACCAGCAGAGGGGGGCTCTCTGGAAACACCATATATTTT. Its translation: CATSRGGLSGNTIYF.

V usage is TRBV11-2 and J usage is TRBJ2-5; 8 nucleotides line up with TRBD1. With 5 bases clipped from V and 5 bases from J, the junction kept 7 bases outside the gene matches. The CDR3 covers 14 residues. The V gene's germline CDR1 is SGHAT and CDR2 FQNNGV. The CDR3 DNA reads as TGTGCCAGCAGCCCGACAGGGGCTAGGGAGACCCAGTACTTC. It yields the protein CASSPTGARETQYF.

The chain is built from TRBV5-1 and TRBJ2-1; D is perhaps TRBD1 (6 bases). Germline lookup yields CDR1 SGHRS and CDR2 YFSETQ. V gave up 4 bases and J gave up 4 bases, with 9 bases separating them. The CDR3 extends over 13 amino acids. This CDR3 reads CASSPGTYNEQFF. CDR3 in DNA: TGCGCCAGCAGCCCGGGGACATACAATGAGCAGTTCTTC.

This CDR3 reads CASKTGTGANSPLHF. For the CDR3, the DNA is TGTGCCAGTAAGACCGGGACAGGGGCAAATTCACCCCTCCACTTT. The rearrangement links TRBV27 to TRBJ1-6; 10 bases agree with TRBD1. CDR1 and CDR2 from the germline V gene are MNHEY and SMNVEV (reference sequence). There are 15 residues in the CDR3. The ends lost 9 bases at V and 7 bases at J; junction bases unmatched: 9.

The chain carries TRBV9 and TRBJ1-3; 9 bases agree with TRBD1. Losses at the gene ends were 5 bases for V and 0 bases for J; bases not matched to a gene: 3. Germline lookup yields CDR1 SGDLS and CDR2 YYNGEE. The CDR3 extends over 15 amino acids. As DNA, the CDR3 is TGTGCCAGCAGTACAGGGGGCAACTCTGGAAACACCATATATTTT. Its protein product is CASSTGGNSGNTIYF. The full variable domain, in which reference TRBV9 and TRBJ1-3 provide the parts outside the CDR3, is DSGVTQTPKHLITATGQRVTLRCSPRSGDLSVYWYQQSLDQGLQFLIQYYNGEERAKGNILERFSAQQFPDLHSELNLSSLELGDSALYFCASSTGGNSGNTIYFGEGSWLTVV.

CDR3 sequence (DNA): TGTGCCAGCAGCTCGGACAGGCATCGTTCTGTGGAAAAACTGTTTTTT. It codes for CASSSDRHRSVEKLFF. This chain uses TRBV7-2 with TRBJ1-4; 7 bases line up with TRBD1. This CDR3 comprises 16 residues. The V segment lost 4 bases and the J segment 8 bases; nucleotides outside the gene matches: 13. CDR1 SGHTA and CDR2 FQGNSA come from the germline V gene.

The chain recombines TRBV6-2 or TRBV6-3 with TRBJ1-5; D is possibly TRBD1 (5 bases). The V end was cut by 6 bases, the J end by 6 bases, with 15 bases between. The germline V gene encodes CDR1 MNHEY and CDR2 SVGEGT. The CDR3 totals 14 residues. DNA of the CDR3: TGTGCCAGCAGCCTCAGGGTGTCGGGTCAGCCCCAGCATTTT. Protein: CASSLRVSGQPQHF.

The CDR3 DNA reads TGTGCCAGCAGTGATAGCAGGATCGGACTGAATGAGCAGTTCTTC. Protein sequence: CASSDSRIGLNEQFF. The V call is TRBV2, the J call TRBJ2-1, with a possible D match to TRBD2 (5 bases). The V and J ends lost 3 bases and 7 bases respectively, with 16 bases between them. Per germline, CDR1 SNHLY and CDR2 FYNNEI. The CDR3 totals 15 residues.

CDR3 in DNA: TGCAGCGTTGATAGTTTGAGGAACACTGAAGCTTTCTTT. Its protein is CSVDSLRNTEAFF. The rearrangement links TRBV29-1 to TRBJ1-1; D gene unclear. Trimming removed 3 bases at V and 1 base at J, with 9 bases between. Germline V gene lookup returns CDR1 SQVTM and CDR2 ANQGSEA. The CDR3 loop spans 13 amino acids.

This sequence joins TRBV30 and TRBJ2-1, with D possibly matching TRBD1 (6 bases). Germline assignment: CDR1 GTSNPN and CDR2 SVGIG (reference sequence). The CDR3 totals 12 residues. The V end was cut by 1 base, the J end by 6 bases, with 7 bases between. CDR3 bases: TGTGCCTGGAGTGGAGGGGGCAATGAGCAGTTCTTC. Encoded protein: CAWSGGGNEQFF.